Presented here are 18 T cell receptor beta chains from one specimen sequenced in a study of T cell responses to AZD1222 COVID-19 vaccine. Here immunoSEQ multiplex PCR was the method, and the copy in TCRdb shows in-frame clones only, minus some. The table has about 110,000 clones, more than 70% seen once. Sequenced here: peripheral blood, sampled 28 days after the second AZD1222 dose. These receptors were collected from an adult who received the AZD1222 COVID-19 vaccine.

Notes on this clone: Sequence at one end of the junction differs from germline and may be a read error. The chain joins TRBV12-5 to TRBJ1-5; perhaps TRBD1 as D (5 bases). From germline, CDR1 is LGHNT and CDR2 FRNRAP. This CDR3 is built from 14 residues. The CDR3 is CASALGDSNQPQHF. The CDR3 DNA reads as TGTGCTAGTGCTTTGGGGGACAGCAATCAGCCCCAGCATTTT.

The chain links TRBV3-1 (or the pseudogene TRBV3-2) to TRBJ2-7, with D tentatively TRBD2 (6 bases). This CDR3 has 16 residues. With 1 base removed from V and 3 bases from J, the gap between germline ends came to 16 bases. Germline V gene data show CDR1 as LGHDT and CDR2 as YNNKEL (reference sequence). For the CDR3, the DNA is TGTGCCAGCAGCCAAGCCTTGGGACTCCAAGGCTACGAGCAGTACTTC. Amino acid sequence: CASSQALGLQGYEQYF.

This chain joins TRBV28 and TRBJ2-3; D is undetermined. CDR3 length: 14 amino acids. Trimming removed 1 base from V and 2 bases from J, with 7 bases in between. Germline V lookup: CDR1 MDHEN, CDR2 SYDVKM. CDR3 coding DNA: TGTGCCAGCAGTTTATCCGTCCACACAGATACGCAGTATTTT. This translates into CASSLSVHTDTQYF.

V and J are TRBV7-9 and TRBJ2-3; 10 bases match TRBD2. Germline V gives CDR1 SEHNR, CDR2 FQNEAQ (reference sequence). With V trimmed by 5 bases and J by 0 bases, 5 bases remained unmatched. The CDR3 totals 16 residues. CDR3 sequence (DNA): TGTGCCAGCAGCCTGATGACTAGCGGGAGCACAGATACGCAGTATTTT. It codes for CASSLMTSGSTDTQYF. The complete variable domain, with remaining parts taken from reference TRBV7-9 and TRBJ2-3, reads DTGVSQNPRHKITKRGQNVTFRCDPISEHNRLYWYRQTLGQGPEFLTYFQNEAQLEKSRLLSDRFSAERPKGSFSTLEIQRTEQGDSAMYLCASSLMTSGSTDTQYFGPGTRLTVL.

This clone was recorded once. The rearrangement uses TRBV7-9 and TRBJ1-4; D is ambiguous. Germline CDR1 reads SEHNR; CDR2 reads FQNEAQ (reference sequence). Trimming left V 2 bases short and J 8 bases short, with 6 bases between. The CDR3 is 12 residues long. The DNA of the CDR3 is TGTGCCAGCAGCTTAACCACCGAAAAACTGTTTTTT. This translates into CASSLTTEKLFF.

This chain links TRBV24-1 with TRBJ2-2; TRBD2 matches at 7 bases. The CDR3 length is 14 residues. The germline V gene has CDR1 KGHDR and CDR2 SFDVKD. After removal of 4 bases from V and 6 bases from J, the junction contained 4 bases not matched to a gene. The CDR3 sequence is CATSDWGGSGELFF. CDR3 nucleotide sequence: TGTGCCACCAGTGACTGGGGGGGATCCGGGGAGCTGTTTTTT.

V and J are TRBV30 and TRBJ1-4; D is unresolved. CDR3 length: 13 residues. Trimming took 2 bases from V and 5 from J, leaving 9 bases between them. Germline assignment: CDR1 GTSNPN and CDR2 SVGIG (reference sequence). The CDR3 DNA is TGTGCCTGGAGTTGGGCCACAAATGAAAAACTGTTTTTT. Amino acid sequence: CAWSWATNEKLFF.

A few counts support this clone. V usage is TRBV6-4 and J usage is TRBJ2-6, with 9 bases fitting TRBD1. Germline loops: CDR1 MRHNA, CDR2 SNTAGT. The CDR3 spans 16 residues. J was trimmed by 0 bases and V by 7 bases; bases with no gene match: 4. CDR3 sequence: CASTETGGSGANVLTF. CDR3 DNA sequence: TGTGCCAGCACCGAGACAGGGGGCTCTGGGGCCAACGTCCTGACTTTC.

The V gene is TRBV4-3, the J gene TRBJ1-2; 10 bases match TRBD1. Germline assignment: CDR1 LGHNA and CDR2 YSLEER. The CDR3 totals 16 residues. J gave up 2 bases and V 4 bases, and 7 bases lay outside the gene matches. The CDR3 here is CASSPSGTGVNYGYTF. The DNA of the CDR3 is TGCGCCAGCAGCCCCTCCGGGACAGGGGTAAACTATGGCTACACCTTC.

The V call is TRBV7-9, the J call TRBJ1-3, with D perhaps matching TRBD1 (6 bases). CDR1 is SEHNR and CDR2 is FQNEAQ in the germline V gene (reference sequence). V shed 4 bases and J shed 0 bases, with 16 bases lying between them. CDR3 length: 17 residues. Written as DNA, the CDR3 is TGTGCCAGCAGCTCACAGGGAACGGCGAGCTCTGGAAACACCATATATTTT. Protein: CASSSQGTASSGNTIYF.

J is TRBJ1-2 and V is TRBV7-3, with a weak D call TRBD1 (6 bases). Germline V CDR1 and CDR2: SGHTA, FQGTGA. The V and J ends lost 5 bases and 0 bases respectively, with 25 bases between them. This CDR3 has 19 residues. This chain's CDR3 is CASSPQAGRGGLANYGYTF. The CDR3 DNA sequence: TGTGCCAGCAGCCCCCAAGCTGGCAGGGGAGGTCTAGCTAACTATGGCTACACCTTC.

V usage is TRBV28 and J usage is TRBJ2-7; perhaps D is TRBD1 or TRBD2 (5 bases each). From germline, CDR1 is MDHEN and CDR2 SYDVKM. The ends were cut back, 2 bases at V and 5 bases at J, with 13 bases in the middle. The CDR3 covers 14 residues. The CDR3 nucleotides are TGTGCCAGCAGTTTAAATAGACGAGGGGACGAGCAGTACTTC. Its protein is CASSLNRRGDEQYF. Drawing the rest from reference TRBV28 and TRBJ2-7, the complete variable domain is DVKVTQSSRYLVKRTGEKVFLECVQDMDHENMFWYRQDPGLGLRLIYFSYDVKMKEKGDIPEGYSVSREKKERFSLILESASTNQTSMYLCASSLNRRGDEQYFGPGTRLTVT.

This clone was seen more than once but under ten times. Different DNA sequences within this sample yield the same CDR3. The chain joins TRBV12-3 or TRBV12-4 to TRBJ1-1; D not resolved. The CDR3 contains 13 residues. Between the trimmed V and J ends, which lost 3 bases and 1 base, there was a span of 6 bases. The CDR3 DNA is TGTGCCAGCAGTTTCGGCAGGAACACTGAAGCTTTCTTT. It yields the protein CASSFGRNTEAFF.

V usage is TRBV6-5 and J usage is TRBJ1-2; a weak D match, TRBD1 (6 bases). The CDR3 totals 16 residues. V lost 2 bases and J 0 bases, leaving 13 bases between the germline ends. Germline V gene lookup returns CDR1 MNHEY and CDR2 SVGAGI. The CDR3 sequence is CASSYTTKGANYGYTF. Here the CDR3 DNA reads TGTGCCAGCAGTTACACAACCAAGGGGGCTAACTATGGCTACACCTTC.

V gene TRBV7-9 combines with J gene TRBJ2-3; tentative D call: TRBD1 (6 bases). V lost 6 bases and J lost 7, with 14 bases in between. Germline values: CDR1 SEHNR, CDR2 FQNEAQ (reference sequence). CDR3 length: 13 residues. The CDR3 nucleotides read TGTGCCAGCAGTTACCAGGGGCGCAATACGCAGTATTTT. Amino acid sequence: CASSYQGRNTQYF.

This chain connects TRBV7-2 to TRBJ2-7, with TRBD2 identical over 11 bases. The CDR3 has 14 residues. Per the germline V gene, CDR1 is SGHTA and CDR2 is FQGNSA. After removal of 5 bases from V and 4 bases from J, the junction contained 4 bases not matched to a gene. The chain's CDR3 is CASSLTSGRYEQYF. The CDR3 DNA sequence: TGTGCCAGCAGCCTAACTAGCGGGAGATACGAGCAGTACTTC.

This chain uses TRBV28 with TRBJ1-2; D remains unclear. The germline V and J ends were trimmed by 4 bases and 3 bases, with 6 bases remaining between them. Germline loops: CDR1 MDHEN, CDR2 SYDVKM. The CDR3 is made up of 12 amino acids. CDR3 amino acids: CASSSPYYGYTF. The CDR3 DNA reads as TGTGCCAGCAGTTCTCCCTACTATGGCTACACCTTC.

The chain uses TRBV7-8 and TRBJ2-7; perhaps TRBD2 as D (5 bases). CDR1 and CDR2 from the germline V gene are SGHVS and FQNEAQ. The CDR3 has 14 amino acids. V was shortened by 6 bases and J by 6 bases, with 18 bases between the two germline ends. The CDR3: CASRPLRETGEQYF. CDR3 DNA sequence: TGTGCCAGCAGGCCCCTAAGGGAGACGGGCGAGCAGTACTTC.